This T cell receptor (beta chain) originates from a study of regulatory T cells in long-lasting Graves disease. This clonotype was observed a handful of times. Its antigen is currently unknown. The study, taken as a whole, reports: Since the sample size was small, accuracy may have been reduced.

This sample's time point: newly diagnosed GD, antithyroid drugs for less than 3 months. RNA extracted from PBMCs served as the sequencing template. Relying on iRepertoire HTBI primers and Arm-PCR of CDR3 regions, the team built TCR beta libraries. TCRdb passed the multiplex PCR reads through MiXCR, listing each CDR3 protein once. The sample comprises around 230,000 distinct CDR3 sequences, approximately 16% of which are singletons, and approximately 20% rests with the top ten. Sequencing used peripheral blood mononuclear cells (PBMCs), obtained at new diagnosis, from a patient treated with antithyroid drugs. This sequence was found in a female donor with Graves disease.

In DNA form, the CDR3 reads TGTGCCAGCTCACCACCTTTAGGGGTCACCGGGGAGCTGTTTTTT. This codes for CASSPPLGVTGELFF. V and J are TRBV18 and TRBJ2-2, with TRBD1 as a possible D gene (5 bases). From germline, CDR1 is KGHSH and CDR2 LQKENI. The V gene lost 0 bases and the J gene lost 4 bases, with 9 bases spanning the gap. This CDR3 contains 15 residues.